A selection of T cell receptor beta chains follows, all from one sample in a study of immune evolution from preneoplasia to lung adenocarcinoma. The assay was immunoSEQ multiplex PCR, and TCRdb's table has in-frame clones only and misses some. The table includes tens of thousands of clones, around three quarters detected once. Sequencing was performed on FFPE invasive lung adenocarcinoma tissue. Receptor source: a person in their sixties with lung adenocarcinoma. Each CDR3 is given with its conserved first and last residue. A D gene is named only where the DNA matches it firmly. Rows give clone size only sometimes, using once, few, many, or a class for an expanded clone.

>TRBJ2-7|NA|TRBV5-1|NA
TGCGCCAGCAGGCCCGGGACCACATACTACGAGCAGTACTTC
CASRPGTTYYEQYF
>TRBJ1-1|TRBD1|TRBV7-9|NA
TGTGCCAGCAGCTCTCGGACAGGGAAAGAGGGCACTGAAGCTTTCTTT
CASSSRTGKEGTEAFF
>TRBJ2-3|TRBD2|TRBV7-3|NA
TGTGCCAGCAGCTCCGGGACTAGCGGGAAGGCAGATACGCAGTATTTT
CASSSGTSGKADTQYF
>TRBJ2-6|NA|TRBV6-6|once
TGTGCCAGCACCGAAACAGGGTCTGGGGCCAACGTCCTGACTTTC
CASTETGSGANVLTF
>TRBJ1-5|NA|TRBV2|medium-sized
TGTGCCAGCATGGGGGATAGCAATCAGCCCCAGCATTTT
CASMGDSNQPQHF
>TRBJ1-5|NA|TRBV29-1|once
TGCAGCGTTGCCGCACGTAGCAATCAGCCCCAGCATTTT
CSVAARSNQPQHF
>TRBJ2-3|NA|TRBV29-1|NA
TGCAGCGTCGTTCCAGGTGGAGGTAGTCCAGATACGCAGTATTTT
CSVVPGGGSPDTQYF
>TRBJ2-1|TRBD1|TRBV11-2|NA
TGTGCCAGCAGCCGGGACAGTTTGGATGAGCAGTTCTTC
CASSRDSLDEQFF
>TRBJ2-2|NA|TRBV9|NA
TGTGCCAGCAGCGTAACAAGTTTGGACACCGGGGAGCTGTTTTTT
CASSVTSLDTGELFF
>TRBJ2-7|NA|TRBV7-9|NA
TGTGCCAGCAGCTTTTTGTCCAGTGATGGCGAGCAGTACTTC
CASSFLSSDGEQYF
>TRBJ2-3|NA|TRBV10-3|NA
TGTGCCATCAGCTTCCAGGGGAGCACAGATACGCAGTATTTT
CAISFQGSTDTQYF
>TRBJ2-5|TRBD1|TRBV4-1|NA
TGCGCCAGCAGCCAAGGGGGCCGAGGACAGGGGCTGTCGGGGGAGACCCAGTACTTC
CASSQGGRGQGLSGETQYF
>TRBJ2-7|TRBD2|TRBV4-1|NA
TGCGCCAGCAGCCGAAGACCCGGGACTAGCGGATCCTACGAGCAGTACTTC
CASSRRPGTSGSYEQYF
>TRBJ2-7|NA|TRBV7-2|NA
TGTGCCAGCAGCGTAGGAGGGGTGAGGGCCGCCGAGCAGTACTTC
CASSVGGVRAAEQYF
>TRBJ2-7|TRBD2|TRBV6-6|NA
TGTGCCAGCAGTTACGGGATAGCGGGAGGGTTGTACGAGCAGTACTTC
CASSYGIAGGLYEQYF
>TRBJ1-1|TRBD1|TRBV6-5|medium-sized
TGTGCCAGCAAGCAGGGGGAGGCGAACACTGAAGCTTTCTTT
CASKQGEANTEAFF
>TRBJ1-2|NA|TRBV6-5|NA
TGTGCCAGCCGCCGTCCAGGGGAAGATGGCTACACCTTC
CASRRPGEDGYTF
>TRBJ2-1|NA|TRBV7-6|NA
TGTGCCAGCAGTCTTAGTCGGGCTAGCGCTAACAATGAGCAGTTCTTC
CASSLSRASANNEQFF
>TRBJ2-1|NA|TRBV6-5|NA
TGTGCCAGCAGTTACTCCACAATCAATGAGCAGTTCTTC
CASSYSTINEQFF
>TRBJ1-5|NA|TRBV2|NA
TGTGCCAGCAGTTTGGACAGCAATCAGCCCCAGCATTTT
CASSLDSNQPQHF
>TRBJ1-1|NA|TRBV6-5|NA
TGTGCCAGCAGTTACTCGGGAGCAGGGGCGGACACTGAAGCTTTCTTT
CASSYSGAGADTEAFF
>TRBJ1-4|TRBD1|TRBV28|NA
TGTGCCACCCAGGGAGCCGACAGGGCGGGTGAAAAACTGTTTTTT
CATQGADRAGEKLFF
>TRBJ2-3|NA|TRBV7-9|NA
TGTGCCAGCAGCCCCTGGGACACGGATACGCAGTATTTT
CASSPWDTDTQYF
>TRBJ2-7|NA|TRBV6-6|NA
TGTGCCAGCAGTTACGTTGGGGTAACCTCCGGGCAGCAGTACTTC
CASSYVGVTSGQQYF
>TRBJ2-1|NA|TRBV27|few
TGTGCCAGCCGCCGTGAGACAGCCTTCCTGGGCAATGAGCAGTTCTTC
CASRRETAFLGNEQFF
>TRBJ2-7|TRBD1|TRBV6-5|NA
TGTGCCAGCAGTCATCACGACAGGGTGAGGTACGAGCAGTACTTC
CASSHHDRVRYEQYF
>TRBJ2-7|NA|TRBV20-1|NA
TGCAGTGCTCGGGGGCCATACGAGCAGTACTTC
CSARGPYEQYF
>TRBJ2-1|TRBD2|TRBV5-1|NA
TGCGCCAGCACAACCGCGGGCGGGGGGGTGAATGAGCAGTTCTTC
CASTTAGGGVNEQFF
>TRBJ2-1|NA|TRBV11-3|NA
TGTGCCAGCAGCTTAGGTGGGAGTGTTGACAATGAGCAGTTCTTC
CASSLGGSVDNEQFF
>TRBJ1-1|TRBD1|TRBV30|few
TGTGCCTGGAGAGGACAGGACACTGAAGCTTTCTTT
CAWRGQDTEAFF
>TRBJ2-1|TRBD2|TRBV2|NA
TGTGCCAGCAGACTAGCGGGTAGTAACAATGAGCAGTTCTTC
CASRLAGSNNEQFF
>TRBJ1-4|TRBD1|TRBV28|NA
TGTGCCAGCAGTGACCCGGGACAGGGGGATGAAAAACTGTTTTTT
CASSDPGQGDEKLFF
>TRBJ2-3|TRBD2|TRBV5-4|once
TGTGCCAGCAGCAAATGGACTAGCGGGAGTACAGATACGCAGTATTTT
CASSKWTSGSTDTQYF
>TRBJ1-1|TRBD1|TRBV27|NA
TGTGCCAGCAGTTCGATAGACAGGGTGGCTGAAGCTTTCTTT
CASSSIDRVAEAFF
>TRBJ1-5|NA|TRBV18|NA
TGTGCCAGCTCACCACCGGGCCTGACCGGCGGGCCCCAGCATTTT
CASSPPGLTGGPQHF
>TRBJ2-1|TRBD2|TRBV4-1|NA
TGCGCCAGCAGCCAAGCACCTAGCGGGGGGGACTCCTACAATGAGCAGTTCTTC
CASSQAPSGGDSYNEQFF
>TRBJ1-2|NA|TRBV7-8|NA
TGTGCCAGCAGCTTAGGGCAGGTGCAGGAGGGCTACACCTTC
CASSLGQVQEGYTF